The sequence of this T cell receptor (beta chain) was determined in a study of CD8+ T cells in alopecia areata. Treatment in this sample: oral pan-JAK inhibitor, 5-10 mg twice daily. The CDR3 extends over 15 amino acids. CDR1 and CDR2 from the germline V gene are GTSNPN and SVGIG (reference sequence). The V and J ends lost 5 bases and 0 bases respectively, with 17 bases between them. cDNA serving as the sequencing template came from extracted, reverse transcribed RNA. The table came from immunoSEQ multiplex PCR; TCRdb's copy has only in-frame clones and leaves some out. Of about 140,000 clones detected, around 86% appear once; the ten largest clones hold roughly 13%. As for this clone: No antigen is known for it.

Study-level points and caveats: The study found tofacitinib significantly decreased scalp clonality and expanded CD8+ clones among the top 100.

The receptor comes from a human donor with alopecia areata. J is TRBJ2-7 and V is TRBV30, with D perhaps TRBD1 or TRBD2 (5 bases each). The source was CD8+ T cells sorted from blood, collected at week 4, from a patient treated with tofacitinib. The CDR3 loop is CAWGPGPGSSYEQYF. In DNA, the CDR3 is TGTGCCTGGGGCCCCGGGCCAGGGAGCTCCTACGAGCAGTACTTC.